The rows below give T cell receptor beta chains drawn from one sample of a study of vaccination and CD4 T cells after COVID-19. TCRdb passed the PCR reads through MiXCR, listing each CDR3 protein once. The sample lists about 23,000 distinct CDR3 sequences, approximately 67% seen once, with about 20% in the top ten. Their target antigens are unknown. The input for sequencing was CD4+ T cells from blood, cultured in vitro, taken after SARS-CoV-2 vaccination. The receptor set was obtained from a human donor who received a COVID-19 vaccine. Each CDR3 is given with its conserved first and last residue. Each record gives: CDR3 protein, V gene, CDR3 length, J gene.

CDR3 protein: CSARGGWGQGDGETQYF
V gene: TRBV20-1
CDR3 length: 17
J gene: TRBJ2-5

CDR3 protein: CASSSRGGLAVDTQYF
V gene: TRBV7-9
CDR3 length: 16
J gene: TRBJ2-3

CDR3 protein: CASSIGGRLYGYTF
V gene: TRBV19
CDR3 length: 14
J gene: TRBJ1-2

CDR3 protein: CSATPSGANTGELFF
V gene: TRBV20-1
CDR3 length: 15
J gene: TRBJ2-2

CDR3 protein: CASSGRTGNYGYTF
V gene: TRBV28
CDR3 length: 14
J gene: TRBJ1-2

CDR3 protein: CASSRVDRGPIAFF
V gene: TRBV12-3/TRBV12-4
CDR3 length: 14
J gene: TRBJ1-1

CDR3 protein: CASSFSGRSADTQYF
V gene: TRBV7-8
CDR3 length: 15
J gene: TRBJ2-3

CDR3 protein: CASSVGGVRENSPLHF
V gene: TRBV9
CDR3 length: 16
J gene: TRBJ1-6

CDR3 protein: CASSEAVGELFF
V gene: TRBV19
CDR3 length: 12
J gene: TRBJ2-2

CDR3 protein: CASGGNTEAFF
V gene: TRBV6-1
CDR3 length: 11
J gene: TRBJ1-1

CDR3 protein: CASSAGGQGLSGANVLTF
V gene: TRBV21-1
CDR3 length: 18
J gene: TRBJ2-6

CDR3 protein: CASSLDGGIGYEQYF
V gene: TRBV5-1
CDR3 length: 15
J gene: TRBJ2-7

CDR3 protein: CATSDGAGRGNNEQFF
V gene: TRBV24-1
CDR3 length: 16
J gene: TRBJ2-1

CDR3 protein: CASSPPTGGLSPLHF
V gene: TRBV18
CDR3 length: 15
J gene: TRBJ1-6

CDR3 protein: CSARTGGTEAFF
V gene: TRBV20-1
CDR3 length: 12
J gene: TRBJ1-1

CDR3 protein: CASRRQMNYGYTF
V gene: TRBV19
CDR3 length: 13
J gene: TRBJ1-2

CDR3 protein: CASSQDPTASGNTIYF
V gene: TRBV4-1
CDR3 length: 16
J gene: TRBJ1-3

CDR3 protein: CASSLVGGMGAQYF
V gene: TRBV12-3/TRBV12-4
CDR3 length: 14
J gene: TRBJ2-3